The 21 T cell receptor beta chains presented below share a single source sample, sequenced in a study of neurological immune-mediated disorders. TCRdb itself ran the 5' RACE reads through MiXCR, one entry per CDR3 protein. This table holds approximately 51,000 distinct CDR3 sequences, about 3.7% found once. Sequenced input: PBMCs. These receptors were collected from a middle-aged man with multiple sclerosis.

This clonotype was observed at least ten times. The CDR3 coding sequence is TGTGCCAGCAGCCAAGGCCTAGTCTACGAGCAGTACTTC. As protein: CASSQGLVYEQYF. This sequence joins TRBV3-1 and TRBJ2-7; D gene ambiguous. Germline CDR1 LGHDT, CDR2 YNNKEL (reference sequence). There are 13 residues in the CDR3. Trimming left V 1 base short and J 3 bases short, with 7 bases between.

This clonotype was seen ten or more times. The chain has TRBV11-3 and TRBJ2-7; D remains ambiguous. CDR1 and CDR2 (germline): SGHNT, YENEEA. The CDR3 contains 15 residues. The V end was cut by 3 bases, the J end by 1 base, with 13 bases between. The CDR3 sequence: CASSFFATDSYEQYF. In DNA form, the CDR3 reads TGTGCCAGCAGCTTTTTTGCCACAGATTCCTACGAGCAGTACTTC.

This clonotype was counted ten times or more. J is TRBJ2-7 and V is TRBV3-1, with no clear D. This CDR3 is 14 amino acids long. Trimming removed 1 base from V and 0 bases from J, with 7 bases in between. Germline lookup yields CDR1 LGHDT and CDR2 YNNKEL (reference sequence). CDR3 nucleotides: TGTGCCAGCAGCCAAGTATCTAACTCCTACGAGCAGTACTTC. It encodes CASSQVSNSYEQYF.

This clonotype was counted at least ten times. The chain joins TRBV5-5 to TRBJ2-1, with D unresolved. The CDR3 sequence is 17 residues long. V lost 0 bases to trimming and J lost 4 bases, with 17 bases between them. Germline values: CDR1 SGHKS, CDR2 YYEKEE (reference sequence). The CDR3 region has the DNA TGTGCCAGCAGCTTGGGACTTTCCCGGAACGGATACAATGAGCAGTTCTTC. This gives the protein CASSLGLSRNGYNEQFF.

This clonotype was seen ten or more times. The J gene is TRBJ2-7, the V gene TRBV10-3, with 9 nucleotides matching TRBD1. The CDR3 covers 14 residues. J gave up 3 bases and V 10 bases, and 10 bases lay outside the gene matches. The germline V gene has CDR1 ENHRY and CDR2 SYGVKD. DNA of the CDR3: TGTGCCAGCGATCCGGGACAGGGTTTCTACGAGCAGTACTTC. This codes for CASDPGQGFYEQYF.

This clonotype was detected many times. This chain connects TRBV28 to TRBJ1-5; D not certain. CDR1 and CDR2 from the germline V gene are MDHEN and SYDVKM. V was shortened by 2 bases and J by 5 bases, with 10 bases between the two germline ends. This CDR3 spans 14 amino acids. The CDR3 is CASSLTGRHQPQHF. CDR3 DNA: TGTGCCAGCAGTTTAACGGGGAGACATCAGCCCCAGCATTTT.

This clonotype came up a few times. The V call is TRBV3-1, the J call TRBJ2-7; TRBD1 is a possible D gene (6 bases). Germline lookup yields CDR1 LGHDT and CDR2 YNNKEL (reference sequence). This CDR3 region has 11 residues. The V gene lost 6 bases and the J gene lost 6 bases, with 9 bases spanning the gap. CDR3 sequence reads: CASRSRGEQYF. The CDR3 DNA reads TGTGCCAGCAGAAGCAGGGGCGAGCAGTACTTC.

This clonotype was counted many times. The chain has TRBV2 and TRBJ2-5; TRBD2 agrees at 15 bases. The germline V gene encodes CDR1 SNHLY and CDR2 FYNNEI. This CDR3 contains 18 residues. The J segment lost 0 bases and the V segment lost 6 bases, leaving 8 bases of the junction unmatched. The CDR3 spells CASRPGTSGGPYQETQYF. The CDR3 DNA is TGTGCCAGCAGACCCGGGACTAGCGGGGGGCCCTACCAAGAGACCCAGTACTTC.

As for this clonotype: A read error may explain this, as a much larger clone is one base away. V is TRBV5-1 and J is TRBJ2-7; D possibly corresponds to TRBD2 (6 bases). CDR3 length: 13 residues. Germline V gives CDR1 SGHRS, CDR2 YFSETQ. CDR3 protein: CASSLGSTGELYF. DNA for the CDR3: TGCGCCAGCAGCTTGGGATCGACGGGGGAGCTGTACTTC. Full variable domain (remainder filled in from reference TRBV5-1 and TRBJ2-7): KAGVTQTPRYLIKTRGQQVTLSCSPISGHRSVSWYQQTPGQGLQFLFEYFSETQRNKGNFPGRFSGRQFSNSRSEMNVSTLELGDSALYLCASSLGSTGELYFGPGTRLTVT.

The V call is TRBV12-3 or TRBV12-4, the J call TRBJ2-5, with 11 bases matching TRBD2. The CDR3 is 16 amino acids. V was clipped by 6 bases and J by 5 bases; unmatched bases: 11. CDR3 sequence reads: CASSRLLAGGIETQYF. In nucleotides, the CDR3 is TGTGCCAGCAGCCGTCTCCTAGCGGGGGGTATTGAGACCCAGTACTTC.

This clonotype was seen repeatedly, ten times or more. The gene calls are TRBV20-1 and TRBJ2-5; 12 nucleotides line up with TRBD2. J lost 4 bases, V lost 2 bases, and 11 bases had no gene match. Germline V gene sequence: CDR1 DFQATT, CDR2 SNEGSKA (reference sequence). This CDR3 has 17 residues. The chain's CDR3 is CSARTQRLAGEGETQYF. For the CDR3, the DNA is TGCAGTGCTAGAACCCAGAGACTAGCGGGGGAGGGAGAGACCCAGTACTTC.

This clonotype was counted ten times or more. The chain has TRBV6-6 and TRBJ1-2, with D perhaps matching TRBD1 (5 bases). This CDR3 contains 13 residues. V gave up 0 bases and J gave up 3 bases, with 5 bases separating them. Germline assignment: CDR1 MNHNY and CDR2 SVGAGI (reference sequence). In DNA, the CDR3 is TGTGCCAGCAGTTACTCGGGGGACTATGGCTACACCTTC. Its translation: CASSYSGDYGYTF.

Of note for this clonotype: A read error may produce the germline difference seen at one junction end. V gene TRBV14 combines with J gene TRBJ2-1; D is uncertain. The germline V gene encodes CDR1 SGHDN and CDR2 FVKESK. The CDR3 has 15 residues. The CDR3 region is CASRPAGLSYNEKFF. CDR3 bases: TGTGCCAGCAGACCCGCCGGGCTCAGCTACAATGAGAAGTTCTTC. The full variable domain, its missing parts supplied by reference TRBV14 and TRBJ2-1, is EAGVTQFPSHSVIEKGQTVTLRCDPISGHDNLYWYRRVMGKEIKFLLHFVKESKQDESGMPNNRFLAERTGGTYSTLKVQPAELEDSGVYFCASRPAGLSYNEKFFGPGTRLTVL.

The sample holds many counts of this clonotype. This sequence joins TRBV15 and TRBJ2-5; tentatively, D is TRBD1 or TRBD2 (5 bases each). This CDR3 is 17 amino acids long. From germline, CDR1 is LNHNV and CDR2 YYDKDF (reference sequence). V gave up 1 base and J gave up 2 bases, with 17 bases separating them. CDR3 residues: CATSRAPSGQPQETQYF. The CDR3 DNA reads TGTGCCACCAGCAGAGCCCCCTCGGGGCAGCCTCAAGAGACCCAGTACTTC.

With regard to this clonotype: Its ends do not fully match the called genes, so a read error is possible. This chain links TRBV7-2 with TRBJ1-3; TRBD1 is a possible D gene (6 bases). This CDR3 comprises 15 residues. CDR1 is SGHTA, CDR2 FQGNSA, per germline. CDR3 sequence reads: CASSPRGERGKTIYF. CDR3 in DNA: TGTGCCAGCAGCCCGAGGGGGGAACGGGGAAAAACCATATATTTT. Full variable domain (rest looked up from reference TRBV7-2 and TRBJ1-3): GAGVSQSPSNKVTEKGKDVELRCDPISGHTALYWYRQSLGQGLEFLIYFQGNSAPDKSGLPSDRFSAERTGGSVSTLTIQRTQQEDSAVYLCASSPRGERGKTIYFGEGSWLTVV.

Many counts were recorded for this clonotype. The chain uses TRBV20-1 and TRBJ2-2; 8 bases fit TRBD2. The CDR3 consists of 16 residues. With 0 bases clipped from V and 7 bases from J, the junction kept 10 bases outside the gene matches. CDR1 DFQATT and CDR2 SNEGSKA come from the germline V gene (reference sequence). This chain's CDR3 is CSARDFRGGRSGELFF. CDR3 in DNA: TGCAGTGCTAGAGATTTCCGGGGGGGCCGCAGCGGGGAGCTGTTTTTT.

This clonotype was found many times. The chain carries TRBV12-3 or TRBV12-4 and TRBJ2-3, with TRBD2 as a possible D gene (6 bases). The CDR3 is made up of 14 amino acids. The V end was cut by 4 bases, the J end by 3 bases, with 11 bases between. The CDR3: CASSYYRETDTQYF. The DNA of the CDR3 is TGTGCCAGCAGTTATTACCGGGAGACAGATACGCAGTATTTT.

This clonotype was counted many times. V is TRBV7-3 and J is TRBJ1-1; D is ambiguous. The CDR3 is 13 residues long. V was trimmed by 4 bases and J by 1 base, leaving 7 bases between them. CDR1 and CDR2 from the germline V gene are SGHTA and FQGTGA. The CDR3 region is CASSYHGNTEAFF. Written as DNA, the CDR3 is TGTGCCAGCAGCTATCACGGGAACACTGAAGCTTTCTTT.

This clonotype has at least ten counts. This chain joins TRBV12-3 or TRBV12-4 and TRBJ2-3; D unresolved. This CDR3 region has 13 residues. V lost 7 bases and J 2 bases, leaving 10 bases between the germline ends. The CDR3 region has the DNA TGTGCCAGCAACCCCGGTGTCACAGATACGCAGTATTTT. It specifies CASNPGVTDTQYF.

At least ten counts were recorded for this clonotype. This sequence joins TRBV12-3 or TRBV12-4 and TRBJ2-3, with a tentative D call TRBD1 (5 bases). This CDR3 is built from 14 residues. The V and J ends lost 2 bases and 2 bases respectively, with 8 bases between them. The CDR3 sequence is CASSLQGPTDTQYF. The DNA of the CDR3 is TGTGCCAGCAGTTTACAGGGCCCCACAGATACGCAGTATTTT.

This clonotype has at least ten counts. The chain recombines TRBV14 with TRBJ2-3; 10 bases fit TRBD2. Germline V lookup: CDR1 SGHDN, CDR2 FVKESK. V lost 4 bases to trimming and J lost 5 bases; unmatched junction nucleotides: 9. The CDR3 has 16 amino acids. As DNA, the CDR3 is TGTGCCAGCAGCCGTATTCAGCGGGGGGGAAAAGATACGCAGTATTTT. This codes for CASSRIQRGGKDTQYF.